The clone carrying this T cell receptor beta chain was seen more than once but under ten times. The antigen is not known. The data are from a study of cytomegalovirus exposure and HLA in healthy donors. Study context: Most donors, 81% of approximately 400 genotyped, fell in the Caucasian-associated ancestry cluster. Study-level results: Presence/absence analyses assumed roughly uniform sequencing depth across donors.

Trimming at V came to 4 bases and at J to 1 base, leaving 6 bases not matched to a gene. The length of the CDR3 is 15 residues. Germline V CDR1 and CDR2: SGHRS, YFSETQ. Primers for the PCR totalled 60 Vbeta and 13 Jbeta. Method: immunoSEQ multiplex PCR; TCRdb's copy keeps in-frame clones and lacks some. This sample carries about 120,000 clones, 74% of them seen once, and the ten largest clones take approximately 2%. The specimen was PBMCs. The TCR originated in a human donor in good health. The chain couples TRBV5-1 to TRBJ2-7; 9 nucleotides agree with TRBD1. The DNA for the CDR3 is TGCGCCAGCAGCACTGGGACAGGGTATTCCTACGAGCAGTACTTC. Translating it yields CASSTGTGYSYEQYF.